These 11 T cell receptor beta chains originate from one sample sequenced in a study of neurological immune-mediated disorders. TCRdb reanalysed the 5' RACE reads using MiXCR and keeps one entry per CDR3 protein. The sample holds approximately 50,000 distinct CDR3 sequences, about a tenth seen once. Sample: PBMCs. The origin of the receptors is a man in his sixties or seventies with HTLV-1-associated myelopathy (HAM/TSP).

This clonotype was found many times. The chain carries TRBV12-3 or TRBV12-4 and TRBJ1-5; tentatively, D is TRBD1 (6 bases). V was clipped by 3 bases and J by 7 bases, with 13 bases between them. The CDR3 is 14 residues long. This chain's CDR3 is CASSLSGTTQPQHF. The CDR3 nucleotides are TGTGCCAGCAGTTTGTCCGGGACAACCCAGCCCCAGCATTTT.

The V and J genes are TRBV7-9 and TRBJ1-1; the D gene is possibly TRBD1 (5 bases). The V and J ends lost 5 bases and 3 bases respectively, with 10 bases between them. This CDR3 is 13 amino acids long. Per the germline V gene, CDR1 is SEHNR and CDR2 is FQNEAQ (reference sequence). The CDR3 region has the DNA TGTGCCAGCAGCCCACCGACAGACACTGAAGCTTTCTTT. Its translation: CASSPPTDTEAFF.

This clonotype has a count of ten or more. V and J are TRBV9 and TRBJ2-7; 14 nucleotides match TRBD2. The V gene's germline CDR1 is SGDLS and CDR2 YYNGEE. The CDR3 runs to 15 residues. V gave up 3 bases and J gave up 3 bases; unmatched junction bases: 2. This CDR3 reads CASSGLAGGFYEQYF. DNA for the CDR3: TGTGCCAGCAGCGGACTAGCGGGAGGGTTCTACGAGCAGTACTTC.

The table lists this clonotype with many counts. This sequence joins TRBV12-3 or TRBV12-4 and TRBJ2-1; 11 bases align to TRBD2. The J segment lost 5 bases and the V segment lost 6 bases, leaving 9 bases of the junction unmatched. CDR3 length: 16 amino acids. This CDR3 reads CASSSQLAGVHNEQFF. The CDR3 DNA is TGTGCCAGCAGCAGTCAACTAGCGGGAGTACACAATGAGCAGTTCTTC.

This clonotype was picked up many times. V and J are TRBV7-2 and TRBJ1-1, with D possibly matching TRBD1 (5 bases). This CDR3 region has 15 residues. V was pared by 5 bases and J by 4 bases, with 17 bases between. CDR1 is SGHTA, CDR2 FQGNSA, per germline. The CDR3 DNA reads TGTGCCAGCAGCGCCCAGTCTGGGACTTTCACTGAAGCTTTCTTT. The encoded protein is CASSAQSGTFTEAFF.

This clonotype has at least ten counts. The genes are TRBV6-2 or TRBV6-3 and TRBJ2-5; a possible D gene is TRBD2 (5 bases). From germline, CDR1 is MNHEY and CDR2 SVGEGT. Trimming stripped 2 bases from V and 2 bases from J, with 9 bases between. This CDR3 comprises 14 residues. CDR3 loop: CASSYNGRQETQYF. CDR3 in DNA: TGTGCCAGCAGTTACAATGGGAGACAAGAGACCCAGTACTTC.

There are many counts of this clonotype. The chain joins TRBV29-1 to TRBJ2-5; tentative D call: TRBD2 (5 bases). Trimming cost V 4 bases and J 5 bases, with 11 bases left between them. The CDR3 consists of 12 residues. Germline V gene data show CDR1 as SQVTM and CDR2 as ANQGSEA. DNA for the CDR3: TGCAGCGTTGGAGGGTGGTCGGAGACCCAGTACTTC. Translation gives CSVGGWSETQYF.

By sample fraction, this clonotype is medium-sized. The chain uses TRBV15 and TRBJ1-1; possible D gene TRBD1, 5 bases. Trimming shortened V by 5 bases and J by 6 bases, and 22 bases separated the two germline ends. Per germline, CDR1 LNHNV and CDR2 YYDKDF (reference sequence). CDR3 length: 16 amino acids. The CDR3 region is CATSRGEGTRGAEAFF. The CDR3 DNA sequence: TGTGCCACCAGCCGAGGGGAGGGGACTAGGGGCGCTGAAGCTTTCTTT.

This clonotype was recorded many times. The CDR3 DNA is TGTGCCAGCAGTTCAAGACAGGGGATGGGATACGAGCAGTACTTC. This gives the protein CASSSRQGMGYEQYF. The rearrangement links TRBV6-5 to TRBJ2-7; TRBD1 matches 8 bases. The CDR3 has 15 amino acids. The V and J ends lost 4 bases and 4 bases, in that order; junction bases with no gene match: 9. Germline assignment: CDR1 MNHEY and CDR2 SVGAGI.

CDR3 sequence (DNA): TGTGCCAGCAGTTTATTGCGTAGCGGAGGGATTCTCGTTAATGAGCAGTTCTTC. Protein sequence: CASSLLRSGGILVNEQFF. The genes are TRBV27 and TRBJ2-1, with D perhaps matching TRBD2 (6 bases). Trimming pared 1 base from V and 7 bases from J, leaving 23 bases between. This CDR3 has 18 residues. CDR1 is MNHEY, CDR2 SMNVEV, per germline (reference sequence).

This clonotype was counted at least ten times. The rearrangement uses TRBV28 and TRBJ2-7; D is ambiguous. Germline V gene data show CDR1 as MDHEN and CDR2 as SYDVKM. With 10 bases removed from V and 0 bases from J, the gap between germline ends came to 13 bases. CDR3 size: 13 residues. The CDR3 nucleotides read TGTGCCACCCATCTTAGAGGCTCCTACGAGCAGTACTTC. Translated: CATHLRGSYEQYF.